This T cell receptor (beta chain) emerged from a study of cytomegalovirus exposure and HLA in healthy donors. Findings and limits, study-wide: Immune exposure information comprised only CMV serostatus.

Donors in the study were healthy people who gave bone marrow. PCR employed 60 Vbeta and 13 Jbeta primers. Generated by immunoSEQ multiplex PCR, the TCRdb table keeps only in-frame clones and is missing some. The sample includes 75,000 to 95,000 clones, over 75% of them seen just once. This CDR3 has 15 amino acids. In germline, CDR1 is MNHNY, CDR2 SVGAGI (reference sequence). V lost 4 bases to trimming and J lost 6 bases; unmatched junction nucleotides: 8. On this clone itself: What it binds is not known.

Sequencing was done on a sample of PBMCs. This TCR came from a man aged 45-65 years in good health and CMV-seronegative. The chain has TRBV6-6 and TRBJ1-5, with TRBD1 matching 8 bases. The CDR3 coding sequence is TGTGCCAGCAGTTCCACTGGCGGACAGGGTCAGCCCCAGCATTTT. Its translation: CASSSTGGQGQPQHF.